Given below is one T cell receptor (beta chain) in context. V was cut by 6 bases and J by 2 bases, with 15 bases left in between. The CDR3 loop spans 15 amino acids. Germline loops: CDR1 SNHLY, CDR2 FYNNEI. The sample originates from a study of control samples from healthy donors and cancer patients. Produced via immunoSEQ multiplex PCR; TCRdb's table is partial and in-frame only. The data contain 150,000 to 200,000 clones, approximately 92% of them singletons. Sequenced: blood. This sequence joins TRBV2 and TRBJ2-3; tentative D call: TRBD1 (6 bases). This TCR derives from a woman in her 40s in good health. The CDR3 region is CASSMDRTNTDTQYF. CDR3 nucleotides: TGTGCCAGCAGCATGGACAGAACCAACACAGATACGCAGTATTTT.